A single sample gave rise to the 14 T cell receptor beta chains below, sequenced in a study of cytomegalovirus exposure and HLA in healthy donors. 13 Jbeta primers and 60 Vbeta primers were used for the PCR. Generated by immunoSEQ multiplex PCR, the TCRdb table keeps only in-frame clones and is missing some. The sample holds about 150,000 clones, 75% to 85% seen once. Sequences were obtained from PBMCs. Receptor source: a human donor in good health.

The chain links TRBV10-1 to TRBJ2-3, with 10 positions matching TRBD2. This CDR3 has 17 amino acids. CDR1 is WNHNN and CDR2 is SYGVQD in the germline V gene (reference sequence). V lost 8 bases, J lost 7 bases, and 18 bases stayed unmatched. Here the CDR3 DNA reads TGCGCCAGCCACGACCTCGGTGCAGCGGGGGGGCAATATACGCAGTATTTT. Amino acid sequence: CASHDLGAAGGQYTQYF.

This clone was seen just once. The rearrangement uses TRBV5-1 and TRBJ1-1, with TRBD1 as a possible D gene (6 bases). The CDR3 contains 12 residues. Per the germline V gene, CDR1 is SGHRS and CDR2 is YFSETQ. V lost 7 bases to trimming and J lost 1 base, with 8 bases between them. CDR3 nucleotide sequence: TGCGCCAGCCAGGACAGGAACACTGAAGCTTTCTTT. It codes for CASQDRNTEAFF.

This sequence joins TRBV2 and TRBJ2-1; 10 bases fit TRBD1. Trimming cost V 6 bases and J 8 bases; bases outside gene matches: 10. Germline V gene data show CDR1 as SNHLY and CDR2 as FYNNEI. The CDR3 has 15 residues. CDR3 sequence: CASRLGDRGLHEQFF. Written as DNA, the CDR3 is TGTGCCAGCAGGTTGGGGGACAGGGGTCTTCATGAGCAGTTCTTC.

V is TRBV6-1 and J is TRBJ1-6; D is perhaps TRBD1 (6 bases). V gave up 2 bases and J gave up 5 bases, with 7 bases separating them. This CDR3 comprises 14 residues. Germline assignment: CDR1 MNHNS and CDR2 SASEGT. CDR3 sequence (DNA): TGTGCCAGCAGTGAACGGACAGATAATTCACCCCTCCACTTT. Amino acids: CASSERTDNSPLHF.

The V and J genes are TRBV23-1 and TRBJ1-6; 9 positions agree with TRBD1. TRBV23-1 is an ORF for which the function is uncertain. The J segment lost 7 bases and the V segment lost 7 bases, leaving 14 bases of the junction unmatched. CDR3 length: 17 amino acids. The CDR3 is CASIPGQGASLNSPLHF. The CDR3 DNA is TGCGCCAGCATCCCGGGACAGGGCGCCTCCTTAAATTCACCCCTCCACTTT.

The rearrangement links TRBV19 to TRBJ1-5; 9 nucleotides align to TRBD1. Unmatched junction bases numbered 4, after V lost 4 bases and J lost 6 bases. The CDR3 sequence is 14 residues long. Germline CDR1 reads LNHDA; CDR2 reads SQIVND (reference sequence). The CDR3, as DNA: TGTGCCAGTAGTAGGACAGGGGAAACTCAGCCCCAGCATTTT. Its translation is CASSRTGETQPQHF.

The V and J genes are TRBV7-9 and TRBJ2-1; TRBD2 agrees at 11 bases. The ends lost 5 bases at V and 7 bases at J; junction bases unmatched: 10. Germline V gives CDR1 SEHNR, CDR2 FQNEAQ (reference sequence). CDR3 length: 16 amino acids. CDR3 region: CASSHTSGRGVNEQFF. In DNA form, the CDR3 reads TGTGCCAGCAGCCACACTAGCGGGAGAGGAGTGAATGAGCAGTTCTTC.

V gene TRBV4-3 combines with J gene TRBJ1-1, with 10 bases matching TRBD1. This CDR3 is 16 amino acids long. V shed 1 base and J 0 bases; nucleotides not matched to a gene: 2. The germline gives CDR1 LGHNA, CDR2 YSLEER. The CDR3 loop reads CASSQGTGGMNTEAFF. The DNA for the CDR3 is TGCGCCAGCAGCCAAGGGACAGGGGGAATGAACACTGAAGCTTTCTTT.

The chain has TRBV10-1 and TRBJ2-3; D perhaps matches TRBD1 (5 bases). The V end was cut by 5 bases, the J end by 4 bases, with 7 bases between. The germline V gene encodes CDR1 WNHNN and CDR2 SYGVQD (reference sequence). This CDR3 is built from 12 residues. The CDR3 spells CASSLGADTQYF. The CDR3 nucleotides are TGCGCCAGCAGTCTAGGGGCAGATACGCAGTATTTT.

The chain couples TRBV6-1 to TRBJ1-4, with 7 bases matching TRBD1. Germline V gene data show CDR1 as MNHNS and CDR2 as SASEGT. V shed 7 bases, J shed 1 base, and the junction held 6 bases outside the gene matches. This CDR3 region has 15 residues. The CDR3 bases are TGTGCCAGCACCCTAGGGGGCCTAACTAATGAAAAACTGTTTTTT. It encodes CASTLGGLTNEKLFF.

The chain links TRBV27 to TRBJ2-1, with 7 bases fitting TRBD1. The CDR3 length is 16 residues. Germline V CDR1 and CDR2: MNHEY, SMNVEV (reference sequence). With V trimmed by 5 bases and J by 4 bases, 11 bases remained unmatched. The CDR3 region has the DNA TGTGCCAGCAGTAAGGTCAACCGGGACAGTTACAATGAGCAGTTCTTC. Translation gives CASSKVNRDSYNEQFF.

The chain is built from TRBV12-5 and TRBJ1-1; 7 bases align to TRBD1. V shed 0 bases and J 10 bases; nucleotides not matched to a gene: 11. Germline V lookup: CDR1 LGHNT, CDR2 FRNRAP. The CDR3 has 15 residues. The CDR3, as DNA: TGTGCTAGTGGTTTGGTAGGGACAGCTAGTAGGGGAGCTTTCTTT. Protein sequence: CASGLVGTASRGAFF.

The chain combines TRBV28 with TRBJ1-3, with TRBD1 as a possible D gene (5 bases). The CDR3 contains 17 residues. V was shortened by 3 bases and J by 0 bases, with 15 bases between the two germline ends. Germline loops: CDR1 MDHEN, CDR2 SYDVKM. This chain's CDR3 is CASSFTTGLRSGNTIYF. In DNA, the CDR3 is TGTGCCAGCAGTTTCACCACAGGCCTACGCTCTGGAAACACCATATATTTT. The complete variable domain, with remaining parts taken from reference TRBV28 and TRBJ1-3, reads DVKVTQSSRYLVKRTGEKVFLECVQDMDHENMFWYRQDPGLGLRLIYFSYDVKMKEKGDIPEGYSVSREKKERFSLILESASTNQTSMYLCASSFTTGLRSGNTIYFGEGSWLTVV.

The CDR3 DNA reads TGTGCCACGACCGGGACTAGCGGCACAGATACGCAGTATTTT. Translated: CATTGTSGTDTQYF. This chain connects TRBV6-5 to TRBJ2-3; TRBD2 matches at 10 bases. The J segment lost 1 base and the V segment lost 10 bases, leaving 5 bases of the junction unmatched. CDR3 length: 14 amino acids. Germline V gene data show CDR1 as MNHEY and CDR2 as SVGAGI.